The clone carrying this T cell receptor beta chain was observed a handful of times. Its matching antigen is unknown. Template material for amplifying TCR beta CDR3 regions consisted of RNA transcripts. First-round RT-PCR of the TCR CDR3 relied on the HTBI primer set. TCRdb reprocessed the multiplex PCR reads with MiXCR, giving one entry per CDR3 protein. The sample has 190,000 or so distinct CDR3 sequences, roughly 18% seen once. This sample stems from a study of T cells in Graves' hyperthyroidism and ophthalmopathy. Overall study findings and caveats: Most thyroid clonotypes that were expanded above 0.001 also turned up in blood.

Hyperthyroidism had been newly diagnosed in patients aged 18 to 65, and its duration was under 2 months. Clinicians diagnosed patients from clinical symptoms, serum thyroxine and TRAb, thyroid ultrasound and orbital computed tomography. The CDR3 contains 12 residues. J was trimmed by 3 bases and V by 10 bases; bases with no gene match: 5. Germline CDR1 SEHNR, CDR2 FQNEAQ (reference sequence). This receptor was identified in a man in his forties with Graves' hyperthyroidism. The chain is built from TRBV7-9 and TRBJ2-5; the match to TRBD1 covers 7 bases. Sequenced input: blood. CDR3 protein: CATGTEEETQYF. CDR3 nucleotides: TGTGCCACCGGGACAGAGGAAGAGACCCAGTACTTC.